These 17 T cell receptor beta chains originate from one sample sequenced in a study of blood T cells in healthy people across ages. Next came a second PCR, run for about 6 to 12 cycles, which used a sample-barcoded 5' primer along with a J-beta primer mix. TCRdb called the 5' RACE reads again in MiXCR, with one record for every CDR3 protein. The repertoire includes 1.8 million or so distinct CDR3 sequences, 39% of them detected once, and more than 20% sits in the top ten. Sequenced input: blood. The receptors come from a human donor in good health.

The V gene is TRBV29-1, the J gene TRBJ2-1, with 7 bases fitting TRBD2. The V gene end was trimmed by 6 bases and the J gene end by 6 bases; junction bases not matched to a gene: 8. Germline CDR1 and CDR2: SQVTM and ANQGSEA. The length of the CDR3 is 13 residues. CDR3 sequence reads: CSVDFTSVNEQFF. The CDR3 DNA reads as TGCAGCGTGGACTTTACTAGCGTCAATGAGCAGTTCTTC.

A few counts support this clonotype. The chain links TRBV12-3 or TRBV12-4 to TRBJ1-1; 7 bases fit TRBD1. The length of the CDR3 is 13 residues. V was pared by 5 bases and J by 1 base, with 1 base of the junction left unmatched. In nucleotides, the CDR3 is TGTGCCAGCAGTACAGGGGAGAACACTGAAGCTTTCTTT. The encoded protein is CASSTGENTEAFF.

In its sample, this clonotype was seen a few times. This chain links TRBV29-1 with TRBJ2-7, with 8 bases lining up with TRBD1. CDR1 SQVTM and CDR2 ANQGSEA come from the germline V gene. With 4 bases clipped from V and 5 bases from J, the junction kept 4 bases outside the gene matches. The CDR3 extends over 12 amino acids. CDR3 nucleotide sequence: TGCAGCGTTGTGGACAGGGTAGACGAGCAGTACTTC. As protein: CSVVDRVDEQYF.

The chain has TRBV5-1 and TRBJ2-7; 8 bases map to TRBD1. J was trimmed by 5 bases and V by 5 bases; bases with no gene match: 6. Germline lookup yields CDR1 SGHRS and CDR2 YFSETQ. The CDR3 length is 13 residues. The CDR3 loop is CASRGGTGDEQYF. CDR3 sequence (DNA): TGCGCCAGCAGAGGAGGGACAGGTGACGAGCAGTACTTC.

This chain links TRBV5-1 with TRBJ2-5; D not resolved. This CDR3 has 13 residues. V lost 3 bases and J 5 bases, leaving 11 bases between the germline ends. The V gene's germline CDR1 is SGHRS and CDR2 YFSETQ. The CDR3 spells CASSWESGETQYF. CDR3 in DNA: TGCGCCAGCAGCTGGGAATCTGGGGAGACCCAGTACTTC.

The CDR3 here is CSVGWETGELFF. The CDR3 DNA is TGCAGCGTCGGGTGGGAGACCGGGGAGCTGTTTTTT. The rearrangement links TRBV29-1 to TRBJ2-2; D is possibly TRBD2 (5 bases). Germline CDR1 is SQVTM and CDR2 is ANQGSEA. The CDR3 consists of 12 residues. Trimming took 6 bases from V and 5 from J, leaving 10 bases between them.

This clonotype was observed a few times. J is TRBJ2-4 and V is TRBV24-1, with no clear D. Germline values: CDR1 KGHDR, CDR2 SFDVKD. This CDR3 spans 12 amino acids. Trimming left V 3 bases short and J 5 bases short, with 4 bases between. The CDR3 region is CATSDPQNIQYF. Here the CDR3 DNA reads TGTGCCACCAGTGATCCCCAAAACATTCAGTACTTC.

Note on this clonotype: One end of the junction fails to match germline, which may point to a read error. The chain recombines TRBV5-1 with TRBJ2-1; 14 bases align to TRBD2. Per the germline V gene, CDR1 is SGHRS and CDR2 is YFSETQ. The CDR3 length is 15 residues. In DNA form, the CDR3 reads TGCGCCAGCAGCCAGGGACTAGCGGGGGTCGATGAGCGGTTCTTC. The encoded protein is CASSQGLAGVDERFF.

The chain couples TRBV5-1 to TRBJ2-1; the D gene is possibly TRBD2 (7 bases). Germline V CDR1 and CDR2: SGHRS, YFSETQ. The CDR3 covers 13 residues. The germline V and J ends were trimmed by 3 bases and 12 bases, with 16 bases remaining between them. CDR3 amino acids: CASSSGGGQTQFF. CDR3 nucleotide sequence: TGCGCCAGCAGCTCGGGGGGCGGACAAACGCAGTTCTTC.

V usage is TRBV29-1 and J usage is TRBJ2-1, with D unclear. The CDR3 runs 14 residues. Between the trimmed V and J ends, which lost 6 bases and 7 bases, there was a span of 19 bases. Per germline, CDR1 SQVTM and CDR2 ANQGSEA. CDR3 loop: CSVLNPRLVNEQFF. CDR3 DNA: TGCAGCGTCTTGAACCCTCGGTTGGTTAATGAGCAGTTCTTC.

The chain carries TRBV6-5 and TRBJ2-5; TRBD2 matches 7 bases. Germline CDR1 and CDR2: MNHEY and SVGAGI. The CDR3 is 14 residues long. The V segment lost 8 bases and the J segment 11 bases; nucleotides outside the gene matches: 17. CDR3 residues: CASGGGMGAGEQYF. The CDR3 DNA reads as TGTGCCAGCGGAGGTGGGATGGGTGCGGGGGAGCAGTACTTC.

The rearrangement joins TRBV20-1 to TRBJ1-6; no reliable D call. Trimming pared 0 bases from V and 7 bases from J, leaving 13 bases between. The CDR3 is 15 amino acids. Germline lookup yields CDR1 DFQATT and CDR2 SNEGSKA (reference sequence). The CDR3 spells CSARDGRKWNSPLHF. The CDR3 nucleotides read TGCAGTGCTAGAGATGGACGTAAGTGGAATTCACCCCTCCACTTT.

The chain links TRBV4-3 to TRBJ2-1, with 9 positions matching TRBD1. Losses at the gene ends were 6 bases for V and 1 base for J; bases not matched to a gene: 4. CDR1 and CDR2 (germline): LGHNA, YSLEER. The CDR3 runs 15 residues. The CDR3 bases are TGCGCCAGCAGGGACGGGACAGGGTCCTACAATGAGCAGTTCTTC. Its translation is CASRDGTGSYNEQFF.

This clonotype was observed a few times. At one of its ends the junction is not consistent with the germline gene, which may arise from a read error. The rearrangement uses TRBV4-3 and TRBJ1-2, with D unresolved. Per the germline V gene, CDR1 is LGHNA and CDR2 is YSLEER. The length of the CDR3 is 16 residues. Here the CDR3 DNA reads TGCGCTAGCAGCCCTACGAACCCGAATCTTTACTATGGCTACACCTTC. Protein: CASSPTNPNLYYGYTF.

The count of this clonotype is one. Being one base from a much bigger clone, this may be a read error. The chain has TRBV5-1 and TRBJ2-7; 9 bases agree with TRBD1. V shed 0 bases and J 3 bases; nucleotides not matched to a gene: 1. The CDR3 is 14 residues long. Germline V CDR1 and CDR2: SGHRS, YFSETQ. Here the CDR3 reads CASSLDRGHYEQYF. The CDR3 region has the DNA TGCGCCAGCAGCTTGGACAGGGGGCACTACGAGCAGTACTTC.

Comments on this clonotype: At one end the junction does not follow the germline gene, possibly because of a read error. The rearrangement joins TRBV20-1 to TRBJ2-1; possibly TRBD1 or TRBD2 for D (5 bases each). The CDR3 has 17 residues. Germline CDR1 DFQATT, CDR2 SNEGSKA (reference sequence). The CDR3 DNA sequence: TGCAGTGCTAGAGATAGTATCTCGAGGGGCTCCCACAATGAGCAGTTCTTC. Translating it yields CSARDSISRGSHNEQFF.

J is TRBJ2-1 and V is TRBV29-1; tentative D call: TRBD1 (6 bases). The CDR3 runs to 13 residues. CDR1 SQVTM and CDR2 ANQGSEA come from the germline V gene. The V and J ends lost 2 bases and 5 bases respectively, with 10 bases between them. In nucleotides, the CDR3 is TGCAGCGTTGAACGGACAGCTAACAATGAGCAGTTCTTC. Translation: CSVERTANNEQFF.